The present T cell receptor (beta chain) was sequenced within a study of T-cell reconstitution after alpha-beta-depleted transplantation in children. Overall study findings and caveats: Alpha-beta T cells about two months after transplant reportedly derived from several hundred expanded graft clones. Some patients owed their high day-60 TCRbeta diversity to surviving recipient T cells and thymic progenitors. T-cell counts and diversity were attributed mostly to newly produced T cells one year after transplant.

Unique molecular identifiers were incorporated when the TCRbeta library was constructed. Via MiXCR, TCRdb re-called the PCR reads, giving one row per CDR3 protein. The table includes 200,000 to 300,000 distinct CDR3 sequences, roughly 23% detected once. V was shortened by 8 bases and J by 2 bases, with 10 bases between the two germline ends. The CDR3 has 12 residues. CDR1 and CDR2 (germline): SQVTM, ANQGSEA. This clonotype showed up many times. Antigen unknown. The receptor was isolated from a girl aged 2 to 10 with Fanconi anemia, due to receive a stem cell transplant. The J gene is TRBJ2-1, the V gene TRBV29-1; D not certain. This specimen consisted of PBMCs, obtained before TCRalphabeta/CD19-depleted stem cell transplant. Here the CDR3 DNA reads TGCAGCTGCCTAAGCACCTACAATGAGCAGTTCTTC. This codes for CSCLSTYNEQFF.